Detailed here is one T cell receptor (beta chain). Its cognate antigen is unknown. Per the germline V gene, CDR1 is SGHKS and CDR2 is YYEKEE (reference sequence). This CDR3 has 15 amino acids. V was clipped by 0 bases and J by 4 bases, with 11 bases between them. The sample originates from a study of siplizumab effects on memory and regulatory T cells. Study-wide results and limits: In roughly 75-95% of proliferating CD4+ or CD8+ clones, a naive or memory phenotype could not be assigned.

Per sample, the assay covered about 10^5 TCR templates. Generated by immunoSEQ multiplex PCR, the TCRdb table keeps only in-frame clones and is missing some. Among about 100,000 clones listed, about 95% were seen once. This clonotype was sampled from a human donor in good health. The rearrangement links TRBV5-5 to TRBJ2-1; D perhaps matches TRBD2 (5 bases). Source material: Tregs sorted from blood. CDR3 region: CASSLGGEIYNEQFF. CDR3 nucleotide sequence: TGTGCCAGCAGCTTGGGGGGAGAGATATACAATGAGCAGTTCTTC. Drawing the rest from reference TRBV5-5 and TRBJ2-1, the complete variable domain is DAGVTQSPTHLIKTRGQQVTLRCSPISGHKSVSWYQQVLGQGPQFIFQYYEKEERGRGNFPDRFSARQFPNYSSELNVNALLLGDSALYLCASSLGGEIYNEQFFGPGTRLTVL.